This TCR beta chain was documented in a study of cytomegalovirus exposure and HLA in healthy donors (dated 2017 in TCRdb). For the wider study: According to a later analysis, one platform produced both the roughly 120 validation repertoires and the 666 repertoires of the first cohort. The study aimed to test whether signatures of past pathogen exposure could be identified by cataloging public T cell receptors. In addition to the first cohort of 666 subjects, a separate validation cohort of 120 different subjects was used. To predict cytomegalovirus infection status, the study combined high-throughput TCR immunosequencing, statistical association of individual TCRs with disease status, and machine learning.

Here is what the overall study found, with its caveats: All 120 or so repertoires were used to score co-occurrence in the validation cohort in a later analysis, because that analysis had no HLA typing for the cohort. In vitro tests confirmed that a few of the cytomegalovirus-associated TCR beta chains recognize cytomegalovirus antigens. The study gave a list of 150 to 200 TCR beta chains associated with cytomegalovirus. In a later analysis, TCRs clustered in the first cohort were found to also tend to co-occur in the 130 or so validation repertoires, with 85% to 95% of cluster scores above 0. Across donors, most TCR sequences were observed very rarely, whereas some public TCRs were present in many individuals. Cytomegalovirus status was reported to be diagnosed by the classifier with high specificity and sensitivity in both the original and validation cohorts. It was suggested by the authors that the approach could potentially be generalized to other disease states and immunological phenotypes.

The donors belonged to the validation cohort of about 120 subjects, which was separate from the approximately 700-subject first cohort. In the case of this clone: The antigen it binds to is not known. The sample holds no much larger clone one base away, and base qualities are not on file.

Receptors were amplified or captured by the immunoSEQ multiplex PCR assay. Per the authors' processing: A statistical classification framework was built for diagnosing cytomegalovirus status from the catalog of TCR beta chain sequences. TCRdb took over this immuneACCESS table, retaining in-frame rearrangements with V and J assigned. Such tables are incomplete; in checked studies, under half of the missing clones stem from an unresolved V gene, and the remainder is unexplained. The V and J calls and clone size come from that table; D and trimming were worked out from the DNA. The sample includes some 170,000 clones, with 89% observed a single time. The ten largest clones represent about a tenth of the sample. The sequence was obtained from a woman aged 18-29 years in good health and CMV-seropositive. Input material: PBMCs.

The nucleotides are TGCGCCAGCAGCGTCGCGGGAACGGGCACTGAAGCTTTCTTT. It specifies CASSVAGTGTEAFF. This receptor chain uses TRBV4-1 and TRBJ1-1; there is no confident call for the D gene. CDR1 and CDR2, looked up from the germline V gene, are MGHRA and YSYEKL. Counted from cysteine to phenylalanine, this CDR3 has 14 amino acids. Only the CDR3 region is kept as DNA, spanning 42 bases read in frame from base 1. V is shortened by 5 bases, J by 4 bases, and the region joining them spans 14 bases.